This T cell receptor beta chain is from a study of control samples from healthy donors and cancer patients (dated by TCRdb to 2020 to 2021). A remark on this clone: Its antigen specificity is not known. Within one base of it there is no much larger clone, and no base qualities were kept.

Libraries were prepared through the immunoSEQ multiplex PCR assay. Sourced from immuneACCESS, this table was stored by TCRdb with only in-frame sequences that have V and J called. A share of the clones is absent; for the studies checked, an unresolved V gene accounts for under half, and the remainder has no known explanation. In this sample the table shows about 130,000 clones, 85% to 95% of which occur a single time. Of the sample, approximately 15% is held by the ten largest clones. Cut back by 1 base and 1 base, the V and J ends lie 13 bases apart. The CDR3, from cysteine to phenylalanine, totals 16 residues. The DNA shown is the 48-base CDR3, in frame from base 1. For CDR1 and CDR2, the germline V gene (reference sequence) lists LGHDT and YNNKEL.

The clonotype comes from a man in his fifties or sixties with colorectal cancer. The receptor chain draws on TRBV3-1 (or the pseudogene TRBV3-2) and TRBJ1-1, with a weak D call of TRBD1 (5 bases match). Sequencing was performed on PBMCs. This receptor has the CDR3 CASSQVRGTANTEAFF. At the DNA level, the sequence is TGTGCCAGCAGCCAAGTTCGAGGGACGGCGAACACTGAAGCTTTCTTT.